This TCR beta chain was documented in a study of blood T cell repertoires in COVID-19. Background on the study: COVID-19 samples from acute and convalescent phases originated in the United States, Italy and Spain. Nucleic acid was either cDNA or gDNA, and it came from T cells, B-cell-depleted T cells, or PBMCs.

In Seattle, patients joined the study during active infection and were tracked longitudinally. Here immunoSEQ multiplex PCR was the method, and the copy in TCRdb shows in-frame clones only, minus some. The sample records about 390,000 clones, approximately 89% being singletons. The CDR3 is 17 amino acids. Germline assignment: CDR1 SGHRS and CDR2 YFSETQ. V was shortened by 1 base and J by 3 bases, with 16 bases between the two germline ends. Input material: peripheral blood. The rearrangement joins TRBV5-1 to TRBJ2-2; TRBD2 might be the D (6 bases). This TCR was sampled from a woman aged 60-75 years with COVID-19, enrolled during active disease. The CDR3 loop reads CASSLPLASYDTGELFF. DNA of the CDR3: TGCGCCAGCAGCTTGCCGCTAGCGTCGTATGACACCGGGGAGCTGTTTTTT. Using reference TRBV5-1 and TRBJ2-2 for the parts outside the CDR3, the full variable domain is KAGVTQTPRYLIKTRGQQVTLSCSPISGHRSVSWYQQTPGQGLQFLFEYFSETQRNKGNFPGRFSGRQFSNSRSEMNVSTLELGDSALYLCASSLPLASYDTGELFFGEGSRLTVL.